Below are 4 T cell receptor beta chains sequenced from a single sample in a study of blood T cell repertoires in COVID-19. Clones were read by immunoSEQ multiplex PCR, and TCRdb kept only the in-frame ones, dropping some. The sample contains around 260,000 clones, 80% to 90% of which appear only once. The material sequenced was PBMCs or T cells enriched from blood (not recorded which). Receptors originate from a man aged 25 to 40 with acute COVID-19.

The chain recombines TRBV18 with TRBJ2-6, with D possibly being TRBD2 (5 bases). This CDR3 is 17 amino acids long. Trimming stripped 3 bases from V and 4 bases from J, with 16 bases between. CDR1 and CDR2 (germline): KGHSH, LQKENI. The CDR3 DNA is TGTGCCAGCTCACCGCGGACTGCCACGAAGGGGGCCAACGTCCTGACTTTC. The encoded protein is CASSPRTATKGANVLTF.

This clone was seen only once. The chain links TRBV3-1 (or the pseudogene TRBV3-2) to TRBJ1-2; maybe TRBD1 (5 bases). The CDR3 is 14 residues long. Trimming pared 5 bases from V and 8 bases from J, leaving 18 bases between. CDR1 is LGHDT, CDR2 YNNKEL, per germline (reference sequence). The CDR3: CASSGGTASAGYTF. CDR3 nucleotide sequence: TGTGCCAGCAGCGGCGGGACGGCTTCAGCCGGCTACACCTTC.

CDR3 residues: CASSWSTGRKTNVLTF. CDR3 coding DNA: TGTGCCAGCAGTTGGTCTACAGGGAGAAAAACCAACGTCCTGACTTTC. The V and J genes are TRBV6-5 and TRBJ2-6; D may be TRBD1 (6 bases). Trimming took 4 bases from V and 8 from J, leaving 18 bases between them. The CDR3 has 16 residues. CDR1 and CDR2 from the germline V gene are MNHEY and SVGAGI.

The chain couples TRBV24-1 to TRBJ1-5, with D unresolved. Per germline, CDR1 KGHDR and CDR2 SFDVKD. The CDR3 is 12 residues long. V was shortened by 4 bases and J by 7 bases, with 7 bases between the two germline ends. As DNA, the CDR3 is TGTGCCACCAGTGACATTGGCCAGCCCCAGCATTTT. It codes for CATSDIGQPQHF.